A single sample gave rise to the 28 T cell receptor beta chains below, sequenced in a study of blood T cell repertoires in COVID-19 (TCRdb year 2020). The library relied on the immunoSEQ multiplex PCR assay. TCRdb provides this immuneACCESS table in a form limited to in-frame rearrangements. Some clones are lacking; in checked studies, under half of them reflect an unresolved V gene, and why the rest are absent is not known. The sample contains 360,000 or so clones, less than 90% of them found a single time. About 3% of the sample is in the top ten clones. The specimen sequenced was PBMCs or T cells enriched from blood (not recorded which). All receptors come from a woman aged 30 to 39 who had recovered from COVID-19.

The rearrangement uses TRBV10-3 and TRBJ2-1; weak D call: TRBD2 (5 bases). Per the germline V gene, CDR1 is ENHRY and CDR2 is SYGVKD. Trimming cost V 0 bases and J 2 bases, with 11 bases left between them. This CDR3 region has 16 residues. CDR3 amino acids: CAISESRGNTYNEQFF. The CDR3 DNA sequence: TGTGCCATCAGTGAGTCGAGAGGGAATACCTACAATGAGCAGTTCTTC.

CDR3 DNA sequence: TGTGCCAGCAGCTTAGCGGCTAGCGGGTGGGAGACCCAGTACTTC. It encodes CASSLAASGWETQYF. The chain has TRBV11-2 and TRBJ2-5, with TRBD2 identical over 8 bases. V lost 1 base, J lost 5 bases, and 6 bases stayed unmatched. The germline V gene encodes CDR1 SGHAT and CDR2 FQNNGV. The CDR3 extends over 15 amino acids.

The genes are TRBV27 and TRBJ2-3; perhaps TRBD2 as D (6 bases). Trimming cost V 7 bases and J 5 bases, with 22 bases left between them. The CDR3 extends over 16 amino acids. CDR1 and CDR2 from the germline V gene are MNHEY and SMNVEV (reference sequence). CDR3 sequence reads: CASIHRGVGSRDTQYF. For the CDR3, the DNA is TGTGCCAGCATTCACAGAGGGGTCGGGAGTAGAGATACGCAGTATTTT.

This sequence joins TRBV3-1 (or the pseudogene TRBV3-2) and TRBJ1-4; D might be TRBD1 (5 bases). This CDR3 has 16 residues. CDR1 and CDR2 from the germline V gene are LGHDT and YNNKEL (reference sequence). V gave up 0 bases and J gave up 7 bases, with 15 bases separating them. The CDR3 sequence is CASSQEKGRVGEKLFF. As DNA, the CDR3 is TGTGCCAGCAGCCAAGAAAAAGGCAGGGTGGGTGAAAAACTGTTTTTT.

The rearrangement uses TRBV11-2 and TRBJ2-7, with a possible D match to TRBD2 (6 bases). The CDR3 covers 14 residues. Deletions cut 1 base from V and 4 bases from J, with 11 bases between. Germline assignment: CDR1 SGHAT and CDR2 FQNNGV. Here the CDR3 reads CASSLVAALYEQYF. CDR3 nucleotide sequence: TGTGCCAGCAGCTTAGTAGCGGCCCTATACGAGCAGTACTTC.

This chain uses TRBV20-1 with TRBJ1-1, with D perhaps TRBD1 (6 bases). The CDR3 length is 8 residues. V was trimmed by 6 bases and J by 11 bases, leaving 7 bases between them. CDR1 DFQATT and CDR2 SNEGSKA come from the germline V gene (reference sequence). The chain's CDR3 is CSARGAFF. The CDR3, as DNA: TGCAGTGCCAGGGGTGCTTTCTTT.

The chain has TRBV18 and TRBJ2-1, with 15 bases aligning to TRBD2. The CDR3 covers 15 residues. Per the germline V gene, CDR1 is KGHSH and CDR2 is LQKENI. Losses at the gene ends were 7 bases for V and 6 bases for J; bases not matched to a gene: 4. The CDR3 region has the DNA TGTGCCAGCTTTCGGACTAGCGGGAGGGCCAATGAGCAGTTCTTC. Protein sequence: CASFRTSGRANEQFF. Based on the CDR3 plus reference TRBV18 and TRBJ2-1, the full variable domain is NAGVMQNPRHLVRRRGQEARLRCSPMKGHSHVYWYRQLPEEGLKFMVYLQKENIIDESGMPKERFSAEFPKEGPSILRIQQVVRGDSAAYFCASFRTSGRANEQFFGPGTRLTVL.

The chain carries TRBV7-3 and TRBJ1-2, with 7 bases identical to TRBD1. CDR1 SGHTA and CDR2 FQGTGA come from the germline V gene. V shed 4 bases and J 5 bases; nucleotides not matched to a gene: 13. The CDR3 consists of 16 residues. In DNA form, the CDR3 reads TGTGCCAGCAGCTCCCCCGGACAGGAGGATATGTATGGCTACACCTTC. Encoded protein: CASSSPGQEDMYGYTF.

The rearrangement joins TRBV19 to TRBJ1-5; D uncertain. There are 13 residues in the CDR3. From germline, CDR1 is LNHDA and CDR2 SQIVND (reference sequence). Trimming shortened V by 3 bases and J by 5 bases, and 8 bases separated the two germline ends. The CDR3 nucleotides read TGTGCCAGTAGTATGTTCGTTCATCAGCCCCAGCATTTT. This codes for CASSMFVHQPQHF.

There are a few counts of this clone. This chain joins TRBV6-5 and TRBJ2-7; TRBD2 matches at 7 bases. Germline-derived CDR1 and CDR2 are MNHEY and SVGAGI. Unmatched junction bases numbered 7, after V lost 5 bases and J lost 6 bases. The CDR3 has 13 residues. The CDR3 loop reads CASSRIREAEQYF. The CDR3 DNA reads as TGTGCCAGCAGTAGAATCCGGGAGGCCGAGCAGTACTTC.

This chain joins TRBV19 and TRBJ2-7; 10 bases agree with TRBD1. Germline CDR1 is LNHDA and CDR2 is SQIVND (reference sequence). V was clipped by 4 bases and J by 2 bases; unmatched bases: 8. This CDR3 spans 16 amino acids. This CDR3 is CASSKPGQGSTYEQYF. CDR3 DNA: TGTGCCAGTAGTAAACCGGGACAGGGGTCTACCTACGAGCAGTACTTC.

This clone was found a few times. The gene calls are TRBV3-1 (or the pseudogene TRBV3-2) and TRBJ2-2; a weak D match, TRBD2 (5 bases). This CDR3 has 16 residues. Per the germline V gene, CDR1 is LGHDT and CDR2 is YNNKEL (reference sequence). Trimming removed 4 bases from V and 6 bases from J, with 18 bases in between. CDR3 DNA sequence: TGTGCCAGCAGCCGAGGGATTCCGGGGAGCCCCGGGGAGCTGTTTTTT. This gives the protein CASSRGIPGSPGELFF.

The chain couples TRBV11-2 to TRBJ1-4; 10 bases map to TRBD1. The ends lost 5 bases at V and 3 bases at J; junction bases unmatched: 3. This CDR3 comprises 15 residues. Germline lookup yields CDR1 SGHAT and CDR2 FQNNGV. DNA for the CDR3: TGTGCCAGCAGCCCGGGACAGGGGCCTAATGAAAAACTGTTTTTT. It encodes CASSPGQGPNEKLFF.

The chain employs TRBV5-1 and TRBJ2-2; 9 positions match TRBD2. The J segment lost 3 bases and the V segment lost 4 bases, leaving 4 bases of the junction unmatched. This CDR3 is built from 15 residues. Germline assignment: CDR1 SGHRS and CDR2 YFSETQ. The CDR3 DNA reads TGCGCCAGCAGCCCGACTAGCGGATACACCGGGGAGCTGTTTTTT. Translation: CASSPTSGYTGELFF.

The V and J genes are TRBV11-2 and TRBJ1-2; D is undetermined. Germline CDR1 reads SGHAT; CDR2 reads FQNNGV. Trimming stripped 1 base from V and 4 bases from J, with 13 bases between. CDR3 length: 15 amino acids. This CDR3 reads CASSLGLQAAYGYTF. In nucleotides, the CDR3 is TGTGCCAGCAGCTTAGGCCTCCAGGCTGCCTATGGCTACACCTTC.

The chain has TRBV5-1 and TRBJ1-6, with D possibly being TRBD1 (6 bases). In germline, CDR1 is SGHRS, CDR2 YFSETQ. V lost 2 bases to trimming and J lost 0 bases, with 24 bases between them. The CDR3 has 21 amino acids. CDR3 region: CASSFYETWGQPSSYNSPLHF. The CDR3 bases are TGCGCCAGCAGCTTTTATGAGACTTGGGGACAACCGAGCTCCTATAATTCACCCCTCCACTTT.

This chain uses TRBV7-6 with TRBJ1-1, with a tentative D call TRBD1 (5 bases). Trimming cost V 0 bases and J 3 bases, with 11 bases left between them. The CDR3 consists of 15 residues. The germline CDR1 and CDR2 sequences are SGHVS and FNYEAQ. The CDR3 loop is CASSLAQGVDTEAFF. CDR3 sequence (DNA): TGTGCCAGCAGCTTAGCGCAGGGTGTCGACACTGAAGCTTTCTTT. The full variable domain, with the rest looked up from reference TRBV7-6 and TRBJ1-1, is GAGVSQSPRYKVTKRGQDVALRCDPISGHVSLYWYRQALGQGPEFLTYFNYEAQQDKSGLPNDRFSAERPEGSISTLTIQRTEQRDSAMYRCASSLAQGVDTEAFFGQGTRLTVV.

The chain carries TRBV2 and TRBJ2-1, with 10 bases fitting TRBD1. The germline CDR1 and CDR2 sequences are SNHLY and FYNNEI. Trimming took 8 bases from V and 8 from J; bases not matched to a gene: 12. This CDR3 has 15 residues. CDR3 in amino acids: CASLFWDRGSDEQFF. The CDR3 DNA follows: TGTGCCAGCTTATTTTGGGACAGGGGTTCCGATGAGCAGTTCTTC.

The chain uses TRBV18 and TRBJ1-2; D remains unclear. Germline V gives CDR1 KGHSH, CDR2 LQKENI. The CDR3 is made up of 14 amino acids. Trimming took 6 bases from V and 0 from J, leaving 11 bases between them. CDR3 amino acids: CASSPGATNYGYTF. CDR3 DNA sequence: TGTGCCAGCTCCCCGGGAGCGACTAACTATGGCTACACCTTC.

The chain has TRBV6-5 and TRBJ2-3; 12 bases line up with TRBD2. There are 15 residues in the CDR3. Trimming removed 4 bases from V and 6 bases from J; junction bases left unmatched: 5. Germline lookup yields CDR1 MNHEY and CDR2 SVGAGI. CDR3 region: CASSFRTSGTDTQYF. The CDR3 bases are TGTGCCAGCAGTTTCCGGACTAGCGGGACGGATACGCAGTATTTT.

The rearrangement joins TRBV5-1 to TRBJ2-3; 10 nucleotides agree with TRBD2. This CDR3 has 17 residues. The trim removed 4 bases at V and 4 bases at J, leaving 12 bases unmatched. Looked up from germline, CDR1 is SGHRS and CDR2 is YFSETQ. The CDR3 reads CASSQDRWTSGSDTQYF. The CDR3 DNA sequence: TGCGCCAGCAGCCAGGACCGGTGGACTAGCGGTTCAGATACGCAGTATTTT. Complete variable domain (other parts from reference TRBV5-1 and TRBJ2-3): KAGVTQTPRYLIKTRGQQVTLSCSPISGHRSVSWYQQTPGQGLQFLFEYFSETQRNKGNFPGRFSGRQFSNSRSEMNVSTLELGDSALYLCASSQDRWTSGSDTQYFGPGTRLTVL.

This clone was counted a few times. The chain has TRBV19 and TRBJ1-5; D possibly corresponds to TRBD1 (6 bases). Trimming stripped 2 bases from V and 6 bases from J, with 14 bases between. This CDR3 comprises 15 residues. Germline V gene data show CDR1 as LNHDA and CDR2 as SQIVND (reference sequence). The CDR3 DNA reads TGTGCCAGTAGTATACAGACAGGAGGATTTCAGCCCCAGCATTTT. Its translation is CASSIQTGGFQPQHF.

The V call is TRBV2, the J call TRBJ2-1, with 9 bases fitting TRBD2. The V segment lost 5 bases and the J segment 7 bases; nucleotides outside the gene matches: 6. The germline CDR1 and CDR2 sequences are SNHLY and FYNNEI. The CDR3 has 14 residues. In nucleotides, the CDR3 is TGTGCCAGCAGTATTAGCGGGAGTCGGAATGAGCAGTTCTTC. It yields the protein CASSISGSRNEQFF.

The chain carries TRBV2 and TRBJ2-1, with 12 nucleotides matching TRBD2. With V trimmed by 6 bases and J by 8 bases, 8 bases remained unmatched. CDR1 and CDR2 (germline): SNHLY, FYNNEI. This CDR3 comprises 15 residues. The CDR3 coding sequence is TGTGCCAGCAGGGCGACTAGCGGGGGTCCCCATGAGCAGTTCTTC. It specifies CASRATSGGPHEQFF.

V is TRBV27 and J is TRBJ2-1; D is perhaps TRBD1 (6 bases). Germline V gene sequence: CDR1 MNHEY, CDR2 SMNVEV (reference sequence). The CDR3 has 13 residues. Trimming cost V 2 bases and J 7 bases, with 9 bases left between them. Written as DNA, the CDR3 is TGTGCCAGCAGTTTACAACAGGGAAATGAGCAGTTCTTC. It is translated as CASSLQQGNEQFF.

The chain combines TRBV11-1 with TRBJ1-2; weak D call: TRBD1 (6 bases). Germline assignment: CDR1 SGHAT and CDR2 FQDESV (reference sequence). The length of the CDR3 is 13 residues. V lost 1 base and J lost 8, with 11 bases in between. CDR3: CASSLGTESGYTF. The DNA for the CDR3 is TGTGCCAGCAGCTTAGGGACAGAGTCCGGCTACACCTTC. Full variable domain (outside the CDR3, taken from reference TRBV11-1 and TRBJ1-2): EAEVAQSPRYKITEKSQAVAFWCDPISGHATLYWYRQILGQGPELLVQFQDESVVDDSQLPKDRFSAERLKGVDSTLKIQPAELGDSAMYLCASSLGTESGYTFGSGTRLTVV.

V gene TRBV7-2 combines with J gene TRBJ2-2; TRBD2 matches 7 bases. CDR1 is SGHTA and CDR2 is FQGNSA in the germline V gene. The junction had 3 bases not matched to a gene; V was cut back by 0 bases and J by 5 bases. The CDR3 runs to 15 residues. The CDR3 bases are TGTGCCAGCAGCTTAGCGGGGGGGATTACCGGGGAGCTGTTTTTT. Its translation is CASSLAGGITGELFF.

The CDR3 here is CASRKDRGGQETQYF. The CDR3 region has the DNA TGTGCCAGTAGGAAAGACAGGGGGGGACAAGAGACCCAGTACTTC. The V call is TRBV19, the J call TRBJ2-5; 9 nucleotides agree with TRBD1. CDR1 LNHDA and CDR2 SQIVND come from the germline V gene (reference sequence). CDR3 size: 15 residues. The ends lost 6 bases at V and 2 bases at J; junction bases unmatched: 7.